The 28 T cell receptor gamma chains listed next were all sequenced from one sample in a study of Vδ1+ human thymocytes. These receptors have no identified antigens. The template was reverse-transcribed extracted RNA. Multiplex PCR used pooled V-gene forward primers and a constant-region reverse primer to amplify CDR3s. TCRdb reprocessed the multiplex PCR reads using CATT. The sample lists over 5,500 gamma-chain clones; roughly 40% were seen once. Findings of the study overall: Highly polyclonal TRG and TRD repertoires with Gaussian CDR3 length distributions appeared in thymus.

The sequencing input was Vdelta1+ gamma-delta thymocytes from the thymus. Subset noted: FACS-sorted CD3+ TCRalphabeta- TCRVdelta1+ TCRVdelta2- thymocytes. The receptors stem from a boy in the first two years of life who had congenital heart surgery.

V is TRGV3 and J is TRGJ1 or TRGJ2. TCRdb supplies no J gene; here it was assigned by aligning the nucleotide sequence to germline. There are 13 residues in the CDR3. The V segment lost 4 bases and the J segment 2 bases; nucleotides outside the gene matches: 5. CDR1 and CDR2 from the germline V gene are VTNTFY and YDVSTARD (reference sequence). This chain's CDR3 is CATWEGDYYKKLF. The CDR3 DNA reads TGTGCCACCTGGGAGGGTGATTATTATAAGAAACTCTTT.

Without a V gene call, the J gene is given as TRGJ1 or TRGJ2. CDR3 length equals 13 residues. CDR3 protein: CATWALNYYKKLF. In DNA form, the CDR3 reads TGTGCCACCTGGGCATTGAATTATTATAAGAAACTCTTT.

The called J gene is TRGJ1 or TRGJ2, whereas the V gene has no call. The CDR3 is made up of 13 amino acids. The CDR3 is CATWDMWHYKKLF. The CDR3 DNA reads as TGTGCCACCTGGGACATGTGGCATTATAAGAAACTCTTT.

The rearrangement joins TRGV5 to TRGJ1 or TRGJ2. TCRdb leaves out the J gene; it was filled in here by matching the DNA to germline. The CDR3 contains 12 residues. Germline CDR1 and CDR2: VINAFY and YDVSNSKD. J lost 7 bases, V lost 3 bases, and 6 bases had no gene match. The CDR3, as DNA: TGTGCCACCTGGGACCTCCGCTATAAGAAACTCTTT. Amino acids: CATWDLRYKKLF.

Concerning this clone itself: Since a much larger clone is just one base distant, this may be a read error. V is TRGV3 and J is TRGJ1 or TRGJ2. In the absence of a J gene in TCRdb, the DNA was matched to germline to assign it here. There are 13 residues in the CDR3. The V gene's germline CDR1 is VTNTFY and CDR2 YDVSTARD (reference sequence). Trimming at V came to 0 bases and at J to 5 bases, leaving 4 bases not matched to a gene. This CDR3 is CATWDRPDYKKLF. The DNA of the CDR3 is TGTGCCACCTGGGACAGGCCCGATTATAAGAAACTCTTT.

This clone was seen a handful of times. The rearrangement uses TRGV5 and TRGJ1 or TRGJ2. The germline V gene encodes CDR1 VINAFY and CDR2 YDVSNSKD. With V trimmed by 4 bases and J by 7 bases, 4 bases remained unmatched. CDR3 length equals 11 residues. The CDR3 reads CATWELYKKLF. CDR3 DNA: TGTGCCACCTGGGAGCTGTATAAGAAACTCTTT.

This clone occurred a few times. The rearrangement uses TRGV8 and TRGJP1. The CDR3 sequence is 15 residues long. Germline V gene lookup returns CDR1 VENAVY and CDR2 YDSYNSRV. The V and J ends lost 2 bases and 2 bases, in that order; junction bases with no gene match: 5. The CDR3 DNA is TGTGCCACCTGGGATATAGGAACCACTGGTTGGTTCAAGATATTT. Protein sequence: CATWDIGTTGWFKIF.

This rearrangement joins TRGV3 to TRGJ1 or TRGJ2. TCRdb offers no J gene call, so here the DNA was matched to germline to obtain one. This CDR3 is 15 amino acids long. Per the germline V gene, CDR1 is VTNTFY and CDR2 is YDVSTARD (reference sequence). With 3 bases clipped from V and 0 bases from J, the junction kept 8 bases outside the gene matches. CDR3 in DNA: TGTGCCACCTGGGACCGGCTTTCGAATTATTATAAGAAACTCTTT. It codes for CATWDRLSNYYKKLF.

This clone was seen once. The rearrangement uses TRGV9 and TRGJ1 or TRGJ2. The J gene was missing in TCRdb and was found by matching the end of the DNA to germline. The CDR3 length is 14 residues. Per germline, CDR1 GITISATS and CDR2 ISYDGTV (reference sequence). The V segment lost 0 bases and the J segment 8 bases; nucleotides outside the gene matches: 10. CDR3 region: CALWEVPPGHKKLF. CDR3 DNA: TGTGCCTTGTGGGAGGTGCCGCCGGGGCATAAGAAACTCTTT.

The genes are TRGV5 and TRGJ1 or TRGJ2. CDR1 and CDR2 (germline): VINAFY, YDVSNSKD. The CDR3 spans 12 residues. The V and J ends lost 2 bases and 6 bases, in that order; junction bases with no gene match: 4. The DNA of the CDR3 is TGTGCCACCTGGGACAACGCTTATAAGAAACTCTTT. This gives the protein CATWDNAYKKLF.

This rearrangement joins TRGV3 to TRGJP2. No J gene was available from TCRdb, and it was assigned here by a germline match of the DNA. With V trimmed by 0 bases and J by 1 base, 2 bases remained unmatched. This CDR3 contains 15 residues. In germline, CDR1 is VTNTFY, CDR2 YDVSTARD (reference sequence). For the CDR3, the DNA is TGTGCCACCTGGGACAGGCGTAGTAGTGATTGGATCAAGACGTTT. Protein sequence: CATWDRRSSDWIKTF.

This clone has a handful of counts. This sequence joins TRGV4 and TRGJ1 or TRGJ2. V shed 5 bases and J 3 bases; nucleotides not matched to a gene: 4. The CDR3 has 12 amino acids. In germline, CDR1 is EGSTGY, CDR2 YDSYTSSV. The CDR3 DNA follows: TGTGCCACCTGGGTACTTTATTATAAGAAACTCTTT. It translates to CATWVLYYKKLF.

No V gene call is available, although the J gene is TRGJ1 or TRGJ2. This CDR3 has 14 residues. This chain's CDR3 is CATCDKGFDYKKLF. CDR3 coding DNA: TGTGCCACCTGTGACAAGGGGTTTGATTATAAGAAACTCTTT.

The V and J genes are TRGV3 and TRGJ1 or TRGJ2. TCRdb gives no J gene; it was assigned here by matching the DNA to germline. V lost 6 bases and J lost 5; bases outside the gene matches: 4. CDR3 length equals 11 residues. Per germline, CDR1 VTNTFY and CDR2 YDVSTARD (reference sequence). CDR3 residues: CATWYHYKKLF. Written as DNA, the CDR3 is TGTGCCACCTGGTACCATTATAAGAAACTCTTT.

This clone has more than one count but fewer than ten. The V gene is TRGV4, the J gene TRGJ1 or TRGJ2. The CDR3 has 15 amino acids. The V gene's germline CDR1 is EGSTGY and CDR2 YDSYTSSV. V trimming: 0 bases; J trimming: 2 bases; junction bases outside the gene matches: 7. CDR3 protein: CATWDGLRDYYKKLF. The CDR3, as DNA: TGTGCCACCTGGGATGGGCTTCGAGATTATTATAAGAAACTCTTT.

This clone was seen only a few times. The rearrangement links TRGV9 to TRGJP1. Germline V gives CDR1 GITISATS, CDR2 ISYDGTV (reference sequence). This CDR3 has 16 residues. V dropped 3 bases and J dropped 0; count of bases not matched to a gene: 7. CDR3 bases: TGTGCCTTGTGGGAGTCCTCCGATACCACTGGTTGGTTCAAGATATTT. Protein: CALWESSDTTGWFKIF.

This clone has a single count. There is no V gene call, and the J gene is TRGJ1 or TRGJ2. The CDR3 sequence is 15 residues long. CDR3: CALWATPESIAKKLF. Written as DNA, the CDR3 is TGTGCCTTGTGGGCGACCCCTGAATCAATCGCAAAGAAACTCTTT.

The genes are TRGV9 and TRGJP. The CDR3 totals 13 residues. Germline CDR1 reads GITISATS; CDR2 reads ISYDGTV (reference sequence). Unmatched junction bases numbered 7, after V lost 11 bases and J lost 9 bases. CDR3 coding DNA: TGTGCCTCCAAGAGGTTGGGCAAAAAAATCAAGGTATTT. It codes for CASKRLGKKIKVF.

This rearrangement joins TRGV5 to TRGJ1 or TRGJ2. The J gene, absent from TCRdb, was called here by matching the DNA to germline. The V gene's germline CDR1 is VINAFY and CDR2 YDVSNSKD. There are 14 residues in the CDR3. With V trimmed by 0 bases and J by 5 bases, 7 bases remained unmatched. CDR3 bases: TGTGCCACCTGGGACAGGCCGGCGGATTATAAGAAACTCTTT. Amino acids: CATWDRPADYKKLF.

J is TRGJ1 or TRGJ2 and V is TRGV9. TCRdb is silent on the J gene; assignment here came from matching the DNA to germline. Trimming took 3 bases from V and 4 from J; bases not matched to a gene: 9. The V gene's germline CDR1 is GITISATS and CDR2 ISYDGTV (reference sequence). This CDR3 comprises 14 residues. In DNA form, the CDR3 reads TGTGCCTTGTGGGAGTTGACCGCCTATTATAAGAAACTCTTT. Encoded protein: CALWELTAYYKKLF.

The chain has TRGV5 and TRGJ1 or TRGJ2. Here the J gene came from matching the DNA to germline, since TCRdb omits it. With 3 bases clipped from V and 0 bases from J, the junction kept 11 bases outside the gene matches. The germline gives CDR1 VINAFY, CDR2 YDVSNSKD. The CDR3 loop spans 16 amino acids. The CDR3 sequence is CATWDFGNLNYYKKLF. The CDR3 region has the DNA TGTGCCACCTGGGACTTTGGGAACTTGAATTATTATAAGAAACTCTTT.

This clone was counted only a few times. This chain uses TRGV3 with TRGJ1 or TRGJ2. TCRdb records no J gene; here it was assigned by comparing the DNA to germline. The CDR3 is made up of 15 amino acids. V dropped 0 bases and J dropped 3; count of bases not matched to a gene: 8. Germline loops: CDR1 VTNTFY, CDR2 YDVSTARD (reference sequence). This CDR3 is CATWDRRRSYYKKLF. In nucleotides, the CDR3 is TGTGCCACCTGGGACAGGCGTCGGAGTTATTATAAGAAACTCTTT.

This chain links TRGV9 with TRGJP1. The J gene was not available in TCRdb and was assigned here by matching the DNA to germline segments. CDR1 is GITISATS, CDR2 ISYDGTV, per germline (reference sequence). This CDR3 is 18 amino acids long. The J segment lost 0 bases and the V segment lost 0 bases, leaving 10 bases of the junction unmatched. The CDR3 region has the DNA TGTGCCTTGTGGGAGGTGCGGGTTGGGTATACCACTGGTTGGTTCAAGATATTT. Encoded protein: CALWEVRVGYTTGWFKIF.

This clone was seen once. The genes are TRGV4 and TRGJ1 or TRGJ2. The J gene is not listed in TCRdb, so it was assigned here from a DNA match to germline. CDR1 is EGSTGY and CDR2 is YDSYTSSV in the germline V gene. J was trimmed by 0 bases and V by 1 base; bases with no gene match: 3. This CDR3 has 14 amino acids. CDR3: CATWDGSNYYKKLF. CDR3 nucleotide sequence: TGTGCCACCTGGGATGGCTCGAATTATTATAAGAAACTCTTT.

The J gene is TRGJ1 or TRGJ2, the V gene TRGV3. The J gene, missing from TCRdb, was assigned here through DNA to germline matching. The germline V gene encodes CDR1 VTNTFY and CDR2 YDVSTARD (reference sequence). The CDR3 extends over 13 amino acids. Trimming took 0 bases from V and 10 from J; bases not matched to a gene: 9. Here the CDR3 DNA reads TGTGCCACCTGGGACAGGCGGTGGAAAAAGAAACTCTTT. It codes for CATWDRRWKKKLF.

This clone was seen a few times. Other DNA sequences in the sample encode the same CDR3. V gene TRGV4 combines with J gene TRGJ1 or TRGJ2. Per germline, CDR1 EGSTGY and CDR2 YDSYTSSV. V shed 0 bases and J 0 bases; nucleotides not matched to a gene: 2. This CDR3 comprises 14 residues. Written as DNA, the CDR3 is TGTGCCACCTGGGATGGGCCGAATTATTATAAGAAACTCTTT. Translating gives CATWDGPNYYKKLF.

This sequence joins TRGV5 and TRGJ1 or TRGJ2. Matching the DNA to germline supplied the J gene, which TCRdb does not give. The CDR3 covers 12 residues. Germline values: CDR1 VINAFY, CDR2 YDVSNSKD. With V trimmed by 4 bases and J by 3 bases, 3 bases remained unmatched. This CDR3 reads CATWEAYYKKLF. CDR3 DNA sequence: TGTGCCACCTGGGAAGCTTATTATAAGAAACTCTTT.

Remarks on this clone: This could be a read error, since a much larger clone is one nucleotide away. The sample contains more than one DNA sequence encoding this CDR3. The rearrangement joins TRGV5 to TRGJ1 or TRGJ2. As TCRdb names no J gene, one was assigned here on the basis of a DNA match to germline. Germline loops: CDR1 VINAFY, CDR2 YDVSNSKD. The CDR3 length is 13 residues. V gave up 0 bases and J gave up 6 bases; unmatched junction bases: 5. This chain's CDR3 is CATWDRRGYKKLF. For the CDR3, the DNA is TGTGCCACCTGGGACAGGCGTGGTTATAAGAAACTCTTT.